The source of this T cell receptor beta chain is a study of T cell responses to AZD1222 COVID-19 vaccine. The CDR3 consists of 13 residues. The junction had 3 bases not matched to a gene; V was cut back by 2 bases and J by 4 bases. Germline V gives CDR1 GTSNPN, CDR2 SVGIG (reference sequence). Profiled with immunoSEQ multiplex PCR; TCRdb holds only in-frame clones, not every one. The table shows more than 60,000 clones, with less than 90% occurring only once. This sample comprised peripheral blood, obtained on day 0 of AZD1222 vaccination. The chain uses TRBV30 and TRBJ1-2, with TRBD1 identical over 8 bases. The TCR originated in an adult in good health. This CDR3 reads CAWSLQGAYGYTF. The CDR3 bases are TGTGCCTGGAGTTTGCAGGGGGCCTATGGCTACACCTTC.